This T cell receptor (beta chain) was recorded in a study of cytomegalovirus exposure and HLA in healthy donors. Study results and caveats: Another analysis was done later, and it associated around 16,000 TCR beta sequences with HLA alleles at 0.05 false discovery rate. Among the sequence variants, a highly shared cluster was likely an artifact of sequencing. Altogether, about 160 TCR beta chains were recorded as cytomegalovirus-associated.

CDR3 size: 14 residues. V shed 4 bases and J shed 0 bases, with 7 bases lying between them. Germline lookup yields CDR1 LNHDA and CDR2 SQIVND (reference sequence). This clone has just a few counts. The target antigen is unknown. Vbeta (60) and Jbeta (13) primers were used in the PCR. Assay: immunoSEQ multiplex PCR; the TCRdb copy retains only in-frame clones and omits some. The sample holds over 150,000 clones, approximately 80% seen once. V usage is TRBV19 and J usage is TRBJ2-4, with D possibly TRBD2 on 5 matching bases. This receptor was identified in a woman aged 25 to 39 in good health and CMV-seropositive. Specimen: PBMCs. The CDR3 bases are TGTGCCAGTAGTAGCGGACTAGCCAAAAACATTCAGTACTTC. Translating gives CASSSGLAKNIQYF.